This T cell receptor (beta chain) is drawn from a study of chemoradiotherapy in HPV16-positive cancers. From germline, CDR1 is SGDLS and CDR2 YYNGEE. The length of the CDR3 is 14 residues. The V end lost 4 bases, the J end lost 8 bases, and 13 bases lay between the germline ends. On this clone: Antigen: not known.

Study-wide results and limits: Only a couple of HPV16-positive patients supplied the functional HPV-specificity definition.

Method: immunoSEQ multiplex PCR; TCRdb's copy keeps in-frame clones and lacks some. The table shows about 53,000 clones, with about 88% occurring only once. This sequence joins TRBV9 and TRBJ1-6; D gene unclear. The source of this sequence is a human donor with HPV-associated anogenital cancer. The input for sequencing was blood, taken from a patient who underwent chemoradiotherapy. The CDR3 sequence: CASSRGSLDSPLHF. CDR3 bases: TGTGCCAGCAGCCGCGGCTCTTTGGATTCACCCCTCCACTTT.